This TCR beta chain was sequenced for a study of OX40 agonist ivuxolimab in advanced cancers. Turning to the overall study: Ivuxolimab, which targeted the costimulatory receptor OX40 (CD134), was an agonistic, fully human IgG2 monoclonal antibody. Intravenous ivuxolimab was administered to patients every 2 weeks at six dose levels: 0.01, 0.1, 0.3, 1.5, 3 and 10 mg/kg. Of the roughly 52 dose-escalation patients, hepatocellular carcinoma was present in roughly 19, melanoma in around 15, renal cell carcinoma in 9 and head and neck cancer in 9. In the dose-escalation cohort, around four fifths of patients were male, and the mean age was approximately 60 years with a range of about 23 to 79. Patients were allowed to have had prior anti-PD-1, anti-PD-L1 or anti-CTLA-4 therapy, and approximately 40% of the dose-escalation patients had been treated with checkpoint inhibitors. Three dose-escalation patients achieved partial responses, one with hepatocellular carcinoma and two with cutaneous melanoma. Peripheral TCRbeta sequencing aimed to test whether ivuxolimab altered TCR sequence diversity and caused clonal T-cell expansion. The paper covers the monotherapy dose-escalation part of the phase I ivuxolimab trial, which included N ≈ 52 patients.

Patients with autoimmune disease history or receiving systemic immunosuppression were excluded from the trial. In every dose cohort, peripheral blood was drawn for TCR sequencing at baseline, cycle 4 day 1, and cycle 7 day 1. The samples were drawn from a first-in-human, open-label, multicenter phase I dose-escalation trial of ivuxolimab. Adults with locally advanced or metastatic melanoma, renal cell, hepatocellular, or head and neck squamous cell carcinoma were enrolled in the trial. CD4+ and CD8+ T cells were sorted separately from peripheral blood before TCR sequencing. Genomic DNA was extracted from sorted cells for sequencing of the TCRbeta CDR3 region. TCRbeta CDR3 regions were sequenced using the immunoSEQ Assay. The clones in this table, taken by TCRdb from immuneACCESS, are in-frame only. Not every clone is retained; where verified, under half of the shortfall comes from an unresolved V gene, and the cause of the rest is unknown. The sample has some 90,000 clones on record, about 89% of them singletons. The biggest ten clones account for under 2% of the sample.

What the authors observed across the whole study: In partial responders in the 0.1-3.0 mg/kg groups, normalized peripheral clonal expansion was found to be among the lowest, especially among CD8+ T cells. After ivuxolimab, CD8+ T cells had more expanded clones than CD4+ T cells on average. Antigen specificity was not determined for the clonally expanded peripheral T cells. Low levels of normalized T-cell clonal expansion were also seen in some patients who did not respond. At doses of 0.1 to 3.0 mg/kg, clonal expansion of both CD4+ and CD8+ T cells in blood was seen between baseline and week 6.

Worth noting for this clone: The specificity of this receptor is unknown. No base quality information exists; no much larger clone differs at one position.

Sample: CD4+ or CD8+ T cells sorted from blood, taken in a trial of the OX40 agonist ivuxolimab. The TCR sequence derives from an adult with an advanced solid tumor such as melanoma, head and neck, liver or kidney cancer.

The CDR3 protein is CASSLADGQVATNEKLFF. The DNA sequence reads TGTGCCAGCAGCTTAGCAGACGGACAGGTAGCAACTAATGAAAAACTGTTTTTT. The V gene is TRBV7-8 and the J gene is TRBJ1-4; 7 central nucleotides agree with TRBD1. The germline V gene sets CDR1 to SGHVS and CDR2 to FQNEAQ. The cysteine opens and the phenylalanine closes a CDR3 of 18 amino acids. The read is trimmed to its CDR3 DNA, 54 bases read in frame from base 1. Germline trimming: 0 bases from V, 0 bases from J; junction bases outside gene matches: 7.